This TCR beta chain is from a study of shared clonotypes between healthy human individuals. Study-wide results and caveats: Donor scarcity curtailed the genetic and exposure-history diversity represented herein.

The CDR3 has 13 amino acids. This clone has just one count. Its antigen is currently unknown. Genomic DNA per cell subset filled all wells of several immunoSEQ plates. This table comes from immunoSEQ multiplex PCR, and its TCRdb copy is limited to in-frame clones, with some not included. The sample gives approximately 480,000 clones, about 80% of which show up once; about 12% is in the top ten. Those who donated were healthy HIV-negative adults, with no recent acute infections or vaccinations reported. The source of this sequence is a woman aged 40 to 50 in good health. Some clones in this sample may be carry-over from other donors' samples. The sequencing sample was made of PBMCs. The chain is built from TRBV21-1 and TRBJ2-7; TRBD2 reflects the table's D call only, with no check against the DNA. TRBV21-1 counts as a pseudogene. The CDR3 nucleotides are TGTGCCAGCTTTAGCGGGAGTCTCTACGAGCAGTACTTC. Translating it yields CASFSGSLYEQYF.